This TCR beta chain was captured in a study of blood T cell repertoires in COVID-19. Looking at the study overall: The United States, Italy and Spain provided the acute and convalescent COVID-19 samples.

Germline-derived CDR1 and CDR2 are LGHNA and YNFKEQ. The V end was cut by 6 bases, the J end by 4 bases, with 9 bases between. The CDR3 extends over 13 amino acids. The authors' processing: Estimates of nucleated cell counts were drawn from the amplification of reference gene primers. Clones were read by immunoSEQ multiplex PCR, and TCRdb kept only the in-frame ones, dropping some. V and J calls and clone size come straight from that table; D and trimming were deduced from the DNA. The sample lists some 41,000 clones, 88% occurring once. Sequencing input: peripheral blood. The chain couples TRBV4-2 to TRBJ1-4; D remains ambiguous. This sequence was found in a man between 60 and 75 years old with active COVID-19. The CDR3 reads CASRQQNNEKLFF. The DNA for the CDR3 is TGTGCCAGCAGACAACAGAATAATGAAAAACTGTTTTTT.